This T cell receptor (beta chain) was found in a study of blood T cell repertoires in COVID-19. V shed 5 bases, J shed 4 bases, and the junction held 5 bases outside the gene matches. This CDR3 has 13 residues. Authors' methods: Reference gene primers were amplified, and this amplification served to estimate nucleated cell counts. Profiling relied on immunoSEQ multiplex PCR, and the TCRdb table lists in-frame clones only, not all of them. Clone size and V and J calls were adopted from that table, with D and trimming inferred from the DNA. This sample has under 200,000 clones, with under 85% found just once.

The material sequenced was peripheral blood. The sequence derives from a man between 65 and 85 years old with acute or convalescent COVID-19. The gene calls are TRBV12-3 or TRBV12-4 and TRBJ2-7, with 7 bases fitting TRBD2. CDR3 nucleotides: TGTGCCAGCAGTCCCCGGGGGGTATACGAGCAGTACTTC. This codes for CASSPRGVYEQYF.